The clone carrying this T cell receptor beta chain has a handful of counts. Antigen: not known. The sample comes from a study of cytomegalovirus exposure and HLA in healthy donors. Study-level results: The study reported that TCR beta sequences accurately predicted HLA-A and HLA-B alleles in most subjects. Being indistinguishable, some V segments were excluded, TRBV6-2 and TRBV6-3 among them. Later on, an analysis tied 15,000 to 20,000 TCR beta sequences to HLA alleles at 0.05 false discovery rate.

The CDR3 has 16 amino acids. The germline gives CDR1 SGHVS, CDR2 FNYEAQ. J gave up 0 bases and V 1 base, and 3 bases lay outside the gene matches. PCR used 60 Vbeta primers and 13 Jbeta primers. Only in-frame clones appear in the TCRdb table, and some are missing; sequencing was by immunoSEQ multiplex PCR. Of about 130,000 clones in the sample, 80% were seen once. This chain connects TRBV7-6 to TRBJ1-3; 7 nucleotides agree with TRBD1. The sequence was obtained from a middle-aged woman in good health and CMV-seronegative. Material for sequencing was PBMCs. The CDR3 loop is CASSLVGTDSGNTIYF. The CDR3 bases are TGTGCCAGCAGCTTAGTCGGGACAGACTCTGGAAACACCATATATTTT.